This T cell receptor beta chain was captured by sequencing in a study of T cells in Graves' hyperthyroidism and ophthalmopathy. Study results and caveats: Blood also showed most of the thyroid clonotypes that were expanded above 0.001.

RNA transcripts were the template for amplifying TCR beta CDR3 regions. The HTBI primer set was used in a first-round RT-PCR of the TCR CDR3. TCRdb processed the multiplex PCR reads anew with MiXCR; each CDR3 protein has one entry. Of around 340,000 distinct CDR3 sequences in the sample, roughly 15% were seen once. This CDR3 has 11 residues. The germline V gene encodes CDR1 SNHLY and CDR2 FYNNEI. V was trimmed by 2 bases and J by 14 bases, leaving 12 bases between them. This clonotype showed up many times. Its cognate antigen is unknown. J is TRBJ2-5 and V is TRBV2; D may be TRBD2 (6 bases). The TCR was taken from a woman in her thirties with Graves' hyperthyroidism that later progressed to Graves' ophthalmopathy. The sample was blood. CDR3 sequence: CASSERGGEYF. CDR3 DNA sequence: TGTGCCAGCAGTGAAAGGGGAGGAGAATACTTC.